A selection of T cell receptor beta chains follows, all from one sample in a study of early T cells in non-severe SARS-CoV-2 infection. TCRdb re-called the 5' RACE reads through MiXCR, storing one row per CDR3 protein. The table has roughly 70,000 distinct CDR3 sequences, about 17% seen once; the top ten hold approximately 9%. This sample comprised whole blood, obtained at baseline. The receptors come from an adult who was a healthcare worker with PCR-confirmed SARS-CoV-2 infection or an uninfected control (not recorded which). CDR3s include the opening cysteine and the closing phenylalanine or tryptophan. A D gene is named only where the DNA matches it firmly. The size of a clone is reported for some rows only, either as once, few or many, or as a class for expanded clones.

j_gene: TRBJ2-7
abundance: -
d_gene: TRBD1
v_gene: TRBV7-2
CDR3aa: CASSRLPGQGFYEQYF
CDR3nt: TGTGCCAGCAGCCGCCTACCGGGACAGGGATTCTACGAGCAGTACTTC

j_gene: TRBJ1-5
abundance: few
d_gene: -
v_gene: TRBV6-5
CDR3aa: CASSNRGTSNQPQHF
CDR3nt: TGTGCCAGCAGTAATAGGGGTACAAGCAATCAGCCCCAGCATTTT

j_gene: TRBJ1-2
abundance: few
d_gene: TRBD1
v_gene: TRBV5-4
CDR3aa: CASSSSRGYGYTF
CDR3nt: TGTGCCAGCAGCTCATCCAGGGGGTATGGCTACACCTTC

j_gene: TRBJ2-2
abundance: -
d_gene: TRBD1
v_gene: TRBV5-6
CDR3aa: CASSLDRGLGGELFF
CDR3nt: TGTGCCAGCAGCTTAGACAGGGGGCTTGGCGGGGAGCTGTTTTTT

j_gene: TRBJ2-1
abundance: few
d_gene: -
v_gene: TRBV30
CDR3aa: CAWASGTGPNEQFF
CDR3nt: TGTGCCTGGGCCTCCGGGACTGGCCCGAATGAGCAGTTCTTC

j_gene: TRBJ1-1
abundance: few
d_gene: -
v_gene: TRBV21-1
CDR3aa: CASSNVADRTEAFF
CDR3nt: TGTGCCAGCAGCAATGTGGCGGACCGCACTGAAGCTTTCTTT

j_gene: TRBJ2-1
abundance: many
d_gene: TRBD2
v_gene: TRBV2
CDR3aa: CASTTSGYNEQFF
CDR3nt: TGTGCCAGCACCACTAGCGGGTACAATGAGCAGTTCTTC

j_gene: TRBJ2-7
abundance: few
d_gene: -
v_gene: TRBV12-5
CDR3aa: CASGFQRYEQYF
CDR3nt: TGTGCTAGTGGTTTCCAAAGATACGAGCAGTACTTC

j_gene: TRBJ1-1
abundance: -
d_gene: -
v_gene: TRBV18
CDR3aa: CASLAKSTEAFF
CDR3nt: TGTGCCAGCCTCGCAAAGAGCACTGAAGCTTTCTTT

j_gene: TRBJ2-1
abundance: -
d_gene: -
v_gene: TRBV19
CDR3aa: CASSISGVVIGEQFF
CDR3nt: TGTGCCAGTAGTATTTCGGGAGTAGTGATAGGTGAGCAGTTCTTC

j_gene: TRBJ1-4
abundance: -
d_gene: -
v_gene: TRBV7-2
CDR3aa: CASSPQGWWDEKLFF
CDR3nt: TGTGCCAGCAGCCCGCAGGGTTGGTGGGATGAAAAACTGTTTTTT

j_gene: TRBJ1-3
abundance: many
d_gene: -
v_gene: TRBV4-2
CDR3aa: CASSQAGFDRNTIYF
CDR3nt: TGTGCCAGCAGCCAAGCAGGGTTTGATAGGAACACCATATATTTT

j_gene: TRBJ2-4
abundance: many
d_gene: -
v_gene: TRBV20-1
CDR3aa: CSARPLAKNIQYF
CDR3nt: TGCAGTGCAAGACCGCTGGCCAAAAACATTCAGTACTTC

j_gene: TRBJ2-3
abundance: few
d_gene: -
v_gene: TRBV20-1
CDR3aa: CSARDATGTDTQYF
CDR3nt: TGCAGTGCTAGGGACGCCACGGGCACAGATACGCAGTATTTT

j_gene: TRBJ2-1
abundance: -
d_gene: -
v_gene: TRBV12-3/TRBV12-4
CDR3aa: CASSPGTPKQFF
CDR3nt: TGTGCCAGCAGTCCTGGGACTCCAAAGCAGTTCTTC

j_gene: TRBJ2-3
abundance: few
d_gene: -
v_gene: TRBV11-2
CDR3aa: CASSLVERTDTQYF
CDR3nt: TGTGCCAGCAGCTTAGTTGAGCGCACAGATACGCAGTATTTT

j_gene: TRBJ2-3
abundance: many
d_gene: -
v_gene: TRBV29-1
CDR3aa: CSVEKGTASTDTQYF
CDR3nt: TGCAGCGTTGAAAAGGGGACGGCTAGCACAGATACGCAGTATTTT

j_gene: TRBJ1-1
abundance: medium-sized
d_gene: TRBD1
v_gene: TRBV25-1
CDR3aa: CASSDPGQGGTEAFF
CDR3nt: TGTGCCAGCAGTGATCCGGGACAGGGAGGAACTGAAGCTTTCTTT

j_gene: TRBJ2-1
abundance: many
d_gene: -
v_gene: TRBV29-1
CDR3aa: CSVVGTDSYNEQFF
CDR3nt: TGCAGCGTTGTTGGGACTGACTCCTACAATGAGCAGTTCTTC

j_gene: TRBJ2-3
abundance: -
d_gene: TRBD1
v_gene: TRBV7-8
CDR3aa: CASSLGNTGGTDTQYF
CDR3nt: TGTGCCAGCAGCTTAGGAAACACAGGGGGCACAGATACGCAGTATTTT

j_gene: TRBJ2-7
abundance: few
d_gene: -
v_gene: TRBV14
CDR3aa: CASSQDKLRRGEQYF
CDR3nt: TGTGCCAGCAGCCAAGATAAGCTACGGAGGGGGGAGCAGTACTTC

j_gene: TRBJ1-1
abundance: few
d_gene: -
v_gene: TRBV23-1
CDR3aa: CASTSLRGTEGTEAFF
CDR3nt: TGCGCCAGCACCTCACTGAGAGGGACCGAGGGCACTGAAGCTTTCTTT

j_gene: TRBJ2-7
abundance: -
d_gene: TRBD2
v_gene: TRBV20-1
CDR3aa: CSVLGLAGDEQYF
CDR3nt: TGCAGTGTCTTGGGACTAGCGGGAGACGAGCAGTACTTC

j_gene: TRBJ2-7
abundance: few
d_gene: -
v_gene: TRBV7-2
CDR3aa: CASSRSGTLYEQYF
CDR3nt: TGTGCCAGCAGCAGATCCGGGACCCTCTACGAGCAGTACTTC

j_gene: TRBJ2-5
abundance: few
d_gene: TRBD1
v_gene: TRBV2
CDR3aa: CASRGTAQETQYF
CDR3nt: TGTGCCAGCAGGGGGACAGCCCAAGAGACCCAGTACTTC

j_gene: TRBJ1-2
abundance: -
d_gene: TRBD1
v_gene: TRBV5-6
CDR3aa: CASSLYRHRGDYGYTF
CDR3nt: TGTGCCAGCAGCTTATATCGTCACAGGGGTGACTATGGCTACACCTTC

j_gene: TRBJ2-7
abundance: -
d_gene: TRBD2
v_gene: TRBV11-2
CDR3aa: CASAGGYEQYF
CDR3nt: TGTGCCAGCGCGGGGGGGTACGAGCAGTACTTC

j_gene: TRBJ1-5
abundance: few
d_gene: TRBD1
v_gene: TRBV20-1
CDR3aa: CSADGQGEGQPQHF
CDR3nt: TGCAGTGCTGACGGACAGGGCGAGGGGCAGCCCCAGCATTTT

j_gene: TRBJ2-2
abundance: few
d_gene: -
v_gene: TRBV9
CDR3aa: CASSGTELSAGELFF
CDR3nt: TGTGCCAGCAGCGGTACAGAGCTAAGCGCCGGGGAGCTGTTTTTT

j_gene: TRBJ2-1
abundance: few
d_gene: -
v_gene: TRBV7-8
CDR3aa: CASSLGTAFNEQFF
CDR3nt: TGTGCCAGCAGCTTAGGGACTGCCTTCAATGAGCAGTTCTTC

j_gene: TRBJ2-1
abundance: few
d_gene: -
v_gene: TRBV12-3/TRBV12-4
CDR3aa: CASSLTQGSYNEQFF
CDR3nt: TGTGCCAGCAGTTTAACCCAGGGCTCCTACAATGAGCAGTTCTTC

j_gene: TRBJ1-1
abundance: few
d_gene: -
v_gene: TRBV30
CDR3aa: CAWRQGTGTEAFF
CDR3nt: TGTGCCTGGAGACAGGGCACGGGCACTGAAGCTTTCTTT

j_gene: TRBJ1-4
abundance: -
d_gene: TRBD1
v_gene: TRBV19
CDR3aa: CASSPYGTVEKLFF
CDR3nt: TGTGCCAGTAGTCCGTACGGGACAGTTGAAAAACTGTTTTTT

j_gene: TRBJ1-3
abundance: -
d_gene: -
v_gene: TRBV4-2
CDR3aa: CASSNTGSSGNTIYF
CDR3nt: TGTGCCAGCAGTAATACAGGCAGCTCTGGAAACACCATATATTTT

j_gene: TRBJ2-1
abundance: -
d_gene: -
v_gene: TRBV5-1
CDR3aa: CASSLGTSDNEQFF
CDR3nt: TGCGCCAGCAGCTTAGGGACTTCGGACAATGAGCAGTTCTTC

j_gene: TRBJ2-5
abundance: few
d_gene: TRBD1
v_gene: TRBV15
CDR3aa: CATSRQGRETQYF
CDR3nt: TGTGCCACCAGCCGACAGGGGCGAGAGACCCAGTACTTC

j_gene: TRBJ2-7
abundance: -
d_gene: TRBD2
v_gene: TRBV12-3/TRBV12-4
CDR3aa: CASRRRAGEMRYEQYF
CDR3nt: TGTGCCAGCAGGAGAAGAGCGGGAGAAATGAGGTACGAGCAGTACTTC

j_gene: TRBJ2-1
abundance: -
d_gene: -
v_gene: TRBV7-9
CDR3aa: CASSLGMGSYNEQFF
CDR3nt: TGTGCCAGCAGCTTGGGGATGGGGTCCTACAATGAGCAGTTCTTC

j_gene: TRBJ2-6
abundance: few
d_gene: -
v_gene: TRBV7-8
CDR3aa: CASSPNNGFNLGSGANVLTF
CDR3nt: TGTGCCAGCAGCCCCAACAACGGTTTCAACCTTGGCTCTGGGGCCAACGTCCTGACTTTC

j_gene: TRBJ2-7
abundance: -
d_gene: TRBD2
v_gene: TRBV9
CDR3aa: CASSPSSLGGNNPGYEQYF
CDR3nt: TGTGCCAGCAGCCCCAGTAGCCTGGGGGGGAATAACCCAGGCTACGAGCAGTACTTC

j_gene: TRBJ2-3
abundance: few
d_gene: TRBD2
v_gene: TRBV11-2
CDR3aa: CASSSVAGVVTQYF
CDR3nt: TGTGCCAGCAGCTCGGTAGCGGGAGTGGTTACGCAGTATTTT

j_gene: TRBJ1-5
abundance: -
d_gene: -
v_gene: TRBV24-1
CDR3aa: CATSGRVGNQPQHF
CDR3nt: TGTGCCACCAGTGGTAGGGTTGGGAATCAGCCCCAGCATTTT

j_gene: TRBJ1-2
abundance: -
d_gene: -
v_gene: TRBV4-3
CDR3aa: CASSPLPGQGYGYTF
CDR3nt: TGCGCCAGCAGCCCTCTCCCGGGGCAGGGATATGGCTACACCTTC

j_gene: TRBJ1-1
abundance: -
d_gene: -
v_gene: TRBV18
CDR3aa: CASSPGRSTEAFF
CDR3nt: TGTGCCAGCTCACCGGGGAGAAGCACTGAAGCTTTCTTT

j_gene: TRBJ1-2
abundance: -
d_gene: TRBD1
v_gene: TRBV18
CDR3aa: CASSPAGTDYGYTF
CDR3nt: TGTGCCAGCTCACCGGCCGGGACAGACTATGGCTACACCTTC

j_gene: TRBJ1-1
abundance: many
d_gene: -
v_gene: TRBV27
CDR3aa: CASSHTWDTEAFF
CDR3nt: TGTGCCAGCAGTCATACATGGGACACTGAAGCTTTCTTT

j_gene: TRBJ2-4
abundance: many
d_gene: -
v_gene: TRBV7-9
CDR3aa: CASSPSRDTLRGSKNIQYF
CDR3nt: TGTGCCAGCAGCCCCTCCCGGGACACCCTCCGAGGTTCCAAAAACATTCAGTACTTC

j_gene: TRBJ1-4
abundance: -
d_gene: -
v_gene: TRBV18
CDR3aa: CASSPRQGGEKLFF
CDR3nt: TGTGCCAGCTCACCACGGCAGGGTGGGGAAAAACTGTTTTTT